Here is one TCR beta chain with its context. Its matching antigen is unknown. The data are from a study of monozygotic twins with cystic fibrosis. Only in-frame clones appear in the TCRdb table, and some are missing; sequencing was by immunoSEQ multiplex PCR. The data contain just over 35,000 clones, over 80% of them singletons. Study-level results: Co-twins had the most similar V usage for 13 of 16 pairs, J for 8. Median Simpson clonality of approximately 0.01 suggested naive T cells predominated.

CDR3 length: 16 amino acids. Germline V gene lookup returns CDR1 MNHEY and CDR2 SMNVEV (reference sequence). The germline V and J ends were trimmed by 6 bases and 4 bases, with 18 bases remaining between them. The rearrangement uses TRBV27 and TRBJ2-2; D assignment may be TRBD1 or TRBD2 (5 bases each). The receptor comes from a boy aged 2 to 9 with cystic fibrosis. The sequenced material came from blood. CDR3 sequence: CASSTGPLSFTGELFF. The CDR3 DNA reads as TGTGCCAGCAGCACGGGACCGTTGTCGTTCACCGGGGAGCTGTTTTTT.